This TCR beta chain derives from a study of blood T cells in healthy people across ages. V dropped 6 bases and J dropped 7 bases, with 15 bases sitting between them. The CDR3 covers 14 residues. About this clonotype itself: The antigen remains unidentified.

PBMCs, at least 6.5 million per sample, were isolated. Study-wide results and limits: The percentage of naive T cells correlated strongly with TCR beta diversity.

It was with a sample-barcoded 5' primer and a J-beta primer mix that a second PCR of about 6 to 11 cycles was run. The template-switch adaptor, which had 12 random nucleotides, put a tag on each cDNA molecule. A single record per CDR3 protein comes from TCRdb applying MiXCR to the 5' RACE reads. Altogether about 640,000 distinct CDR3 sequences are present, about 54% being singletons, with the ten largest covering 30% to 40%. The sample consisted of blood. V and J are TRBV12-3 or TRBV12-4 and TRBJ2-2; TRBD2 might be the D (5 bases). This clonotype was sampled from a man aged 55 to 70 in good health. CDR3 nucleotide sequence: TGTGCCAGCAGGGGTCGGCAGGAGGTCGGGGAGCTGTTTTTT. The encoded protein is CASRGRQEVGELFF.